A selection of T cell receptor beta chains follows, all from one sample in a study of vaccination effects on CD4 cells after COVID-19. TCRdb's copy holds only in-frame clones and misses some; the assay was immunoSEQ multiplex PCR. The sample has about 25,000 clones; about 73% are singletons. What these receptors recognize is not known. The sample was CD4+ T cells from PBMCs cultured without peptide, taken before COVID-19 vaccination. The receptor set was obtained from a human donor who received a COVID-19 vaccine. The CDR3 runs from the conserved cysteine through the conserved F or W. Fields, in order: clone size, V gene, J gene, D gene, CDR3 DNA, CDR3 protein. The D gene is left open where the match is weak. Where a row states a size, it is once, few, many or the class of an expanded clone; other rows omit it.

abundance: -
v_gene: TRBV4-1
j_gene: TRBJ2-5
d_gene: -
CDR3nt: TGCGCCAGCACCTCGACAGTCATGAGGGAGACCCAGTACTTC
CDR3aa: CASTSTVMRETQYF

abundance: -
v_gene: TRBV20-1
j_gene: TRBJ2-7
d_gene: -
CDR3nt: TGCAGTGCTCGACAGAACGAGCAGTACTTC
CDR3aa: CSARQNEQYF

abundance: -
v_gene: TRBV6-5
j_gene: TRBJ1-1
d_gene: TRBD1
CDR3nt: TGTGCCAGCAGAGACAGGGGACAGCCGAACACTGAAGCTTTCTTT
CDR3aa: CASRDRGQPNTEAFF

abundance: few
v_gene: TRBV10-3
j_gene: TRBJ1-5
d_gene: -
CDR3nt: TGTGCCATCAGTGAGCCTCTCGGGGAGGAGCATTTT
CDR3aa: CAISEPLGEEHF

abundance: -
v_gene: TRBV25-1
j_gene: TRBJ2-3
d_gene: -
CDR3nt: TGTGCCAGCAGTGTGGGGGATACGCAGTATTTT
CDR3aa: CASSVGDTQYF

abundance: once
v_gene: TRBV7-9
j_gene: TRBJ2-1
d_gene: -
CDR3nt: TGTGCCAGCAGCAACAAAGGGGCCGGGACGTTTGACTCCTACAATGAGCAGTTCTTC
CDR3aa: CASSNKGAGTFDSYNEQFF

abundance: -
v_gene: TRBV28
j_gene: TRBJ1-2
d_gene: -
CDR3nt: TGTGCCAGCAGTTTATACGGGGCGAACTATGGCTACACCTTC
CDR3aa: CASSLYGANYGYTF

abundance: -
v_gene: TRBV5-4
j_gene: TRBJ2-7
d_gene: -
CDR3nt: TGTGCCAGCAGCCCTACGGGGGCCTACTACGAGCAGTACTTC
CDR3aa: CASSPTGAYYEQYF

abundance: -
v_gene: TRBV28
j_gene: TRBJ1-1
d_gene: -
CDR3nt: TGTGCCAGCTCTTCCGTAACGACTGAAGCTTTCTTT
CDR3aa: CASSSVTTEAFF

abundance: -
v_gene: TRBV12-3/TRBV12-4
j_gene: TRBJ2-3
d_gene: -
CDR3nt: TGTGCCAGCAGTTTGCGAGGCACAGATACGCAGTATTTT
CDR3aa: CASSLRGTDTQYF

abundance: -
v_gene: TRBV7-2
j_gene: TRBJ1-2
d_gene: -
CDR3nt: TGTGCCAGCAGCCTCCAGGGAGTTGGTCATGGCTACACCTTC
CDR3aa: CASSLQGVGHGYTF

abundance: -
v_gene: TRBV11-2
j_gene: TRBJ2-7
d_gene: -
CDR3nt: TGTGCCAGCAGCCATCTAGCAACCAACTACGAGCAGTACTTC
CDR3aa: CASSHLATNYEQYF

abundance: -
v_gene: TRBV7-8
j_gene: TRBJ2-1
d_gene: TRBD2
CDR3nt: TGTGCCAGCAGTTCGGCGGGAGGATTTGTTTACAATGAGCAGTTCTTC
CDR3aa: CASSSAGGFVYNEQFF

abundance: -
v_gene: TRBV19
j_gene: TRBJ2-2
d_gene: -
CDR3nt: TGTGCCAGTAGTTTTCCGGCCGAGAACACCGGGGAGCTGTTTTTT
CDR3aa: CASSFPAENTGELFF

abundance: few
v_gene: TRBV6-6
j_gene: TRBJ1-6
d_gene: -
CDR3nt: TGTGCCAGCAGTCTTGTTAATTCACCCCTCCACTTT
CDR3aa: CASSLVNSPLHF

abundance: few
v_gene: TRBV4-1
j_gene: TRBJ1-4
d_gene: -
CDR3nt: TGCGCCAGCAGCCAATTGGTGGGCTTTGAAAAACTGTTTTTT
CDR3aa: CASSQLVGFEKLFF

abundance: -
v_gene: TRBV5-1
j_gene: TRBJ2-5
d_gene: -
CDR3nt: TGCGCCAGCAGCTTAGCACCTCAAGAGACCCAGTACTTC
CDR3aa: CASSLAPQETQYF

abundance: -
v_gene: TRBV3-1/TRBV3-2
j_gene: TRBJ2-1
d_gene: TRBD2
CDR3nt: TGTGCCAGCAGCCAAGATCCAATCGGGAGGCGAGAGCAGTTCTTC
CDR3aa: CASSQDPIGRREQFF

abundance: -
v_gene: TRBV5-4
j_gene: TRBJ2-2
d_gene: TRBD1
CDR3nt: TGTGCCAGCAGCCCGCGGACAGGCGCGAACACCGGGGAGCTGTTTTTT
CDR3aa: CASSPRTGANTGELFF

abundance: -
v_gene: TRBV30
j_gene: TRBJ1-6
d_gene: -
CDR3nt: TGTGCCTGGATGTCAGGGAGCTCCTATAATTCACCCCTCCACTTT
CDR3aa: CAWMSGSSYNSPLHF

abundance: once
v_gene: TRBV5-8
j_gene: TRBJ1-3
d_gene: -
CDR3nt: TGTGCCAGCAGCTTTCAAGAGGGGCATCCCTCTGGAAACACCATATATTTT
CDR3aa: CASSFQEGHPSGNTIYF

abundance: -
v_gene: TRBV5-5
j_gene: TRBJ1-3
d_gene: -
CDR3nt: TGTGCCAGCAGCTCAACGGGGGGGTACTCTGGAAACACCATATATTTT
CDR3aa: CASSSTGGYSGNTIYF

abundance: few
v_gene: TRBV4-1
j_gene: TRBJ2-4
d_gene: TRBD1
CDR3nt: TGCGCCAGCAGCCAAGCTCCGGGACAGGGGCGATGGTCAGCCAAAAACATTCAGTACTTC
CDR3aa: CASSQAPGQGRWSAKNIQYF

abundance: large
v_gene: TRBV5-6
j_gene: TRBJ2-2
d_gene: -
CDR3nt: TGTGCCAGCAGCTTGGCGGCCGGGGAGCTGTTTTTT
CDR3aa: CASSLAAGELFF

abundance: -
v_gene: TRBV11-3
j_gene: TRBJ2-1
d_gene: TRBD2
CDR3nt: TGTGCCAGCAGCTCCAGCGGGAGTAATGAGCAGTTCTTC
CDR3aa: CASSSSGSNEQFF

abundance: -
v_gene: TRBV30
j_gene: TRBJ2-7
d_gene: -
CDR3nt: TGTGCCTGGAGTGTCTGGGGGGGGGCGGCGGCCTACGAGCAGTACTTC
CDR3aa: CAWSVWGGAAAYEQYF

abundance: few
v_gene: TRBV27
j_gene: TRBJ1-5
d_gene: -
CDR3nt: TGTGCCAGCAGATCGACAGCGTCGGGGTTTAGCAATCAGCCCCAGCATTTT
CDR3aa: CASRSTASGFSNQPQHF

abundance: -
v_gene: TRBV2
j_gene: TRBJ2-5
d_gene: TRBD1
CDR3nt: TGTGCCAGCAGGCGGACAGGGATGGAGACCCAGTACTTC
CDR3aa: CASRRTGMETQYF

abundance: -
v_gene: TRBV30
j_gene: TRBJ2-1
d_gene: -
CDR3nt: TGTGCCTGGAGTGTACGGAGCGGTTATAATGAGCAGTTCTTC
CDR3aa: CAWSVRSGYNEQFF

abundance: few
v_gene: TRBV3-1/TRBV3-2
j_gene: TRBJ2-7
d_gene: -
CDR3nt: TGTGCCAGCAGCCAAGAAGGGCAGGCCTACGAGCAGTACTTC
CDR3aa: CASSQEGQAYEQYF

abundance: -
v_gene: TRBV5-4
j_gene: TRBJ2-3
d_gene: -
CDR3nt: TGTGCCAGCAGCTTGGGAGGACCAAAAGATACGCAGTATTTT
CDR3aa: CASSLGGPKDTQYF

abundance: -
v_gene: TRBV7-7
j_gene: TRBJ2-3
d_gene: -
CDR3nt: TGTGCTAGCAGCCCCGGGGGCCGGTCCACAGATACGCAGTATTTT
CDR3aa: CASSPGGRSTDTQYF

abundance: -
v_gene: TRBV30
j_gene: TRBJ2-1
d_gene: TRBD1
CDR3nt: TGTGCCTGGAAAGGACAGGTCTACAATGAGCAGTTCTTC
CDR3aa: CAWKGQVYNEQFF

abundance: -
v_gene: TRBV25-1
j_gene: TRBJ1-2
d_gene: -
CDR3nt: TGTGCCAGCAAGGCAGATTATGGCTACACCTTC
CDR3aa: CASKADYGYTF

abundance: -
v_gene: TRBV6-1
j_gene: TRBJ1-4
d_gene: -
CDR3nt: TGTGCCAGCAGTGAAGCGGGACCGCCAGGGAAACTGTTTTTT
CDR3aa: CASSEAGPPGKLFF

abundance: -
v_gene: TRBV5-6
j_gene: TRBJ1-2
d_gene: -
CDR3nt: TGTGCCAGCAGCTTGGTCCGGGGGGGACCAGGTACTAACTATGGCTACACCTTC
CDR3aa: CASSLVRGGPGTNYGYTF

abundance: -
v_gene: TRBV7-9
j_gene: TRBJ2-1
d_gene: -
CDR3nt: TGTGCCAGCAGCTTATGGGACCCGCCCAACAATGAGCAGTTCTTC
CDR3aa: CASSLWDPPNNEQFF

abundance: -
v_gene: TRBV7-8
j_gene: TRBJ1-1
d_gene: TRBD1
CDR3nt: TGTGCCAGCAGCTCGGGACAGCGGAACACTGAAGCTTTCTTT
CDR3aa: CASSSGQRNTEAFF

abundance: -
v_gene: TRBV6-5
j_gene: TRBJ1-1
d_gene: TRBD1
CDR3nt: TGTGCCAGCAGTCCCCAAACAGGGGCGAACACTGAAGCTTTCTTT
CDR3aa: CASSPQTGANTEAFF

abundance: -
v_gene: TRBV21-1
j_gene: TRBJ2-4
d_gene: -
CDR3nt: TGTGCCAGCAGCTTGGAACAGGCAGCCAAAAACATTCAGTACTTC
CDR3aa: CASSLEQAAKNIQYF

abundance: -
v_gene: TRBV6-2/TRBV6-3
j_gene: TRBJ2-7
d_gene: -
CDR3nt: TGTGCCAGCAGTTACTCTGCACTTCTGAGGGAGCAGTACTTC
CDR3aa: CASSYSALLREQYF

abundance: -
v_gene: TRBV7-2
j_gene: TRBJ2-7
d_gene: -
CDR3nt: TGTGCCAGCAGCTTATCATTCGAATACGAGCAGTACTTC
CDR3aa: CASSLSFEYEQYF

abundance: few
v_gene: TRBV25-1
j_gene: TRBJ1-1
d_gene: TRBD1
CDR3nt: TGTGCCAGCAGTCCCCGGACAGGGTGGGACACTGAAGCTTTCTTT
CDR3aa: CASSPRTGWDTEAFF

abundance: -
v_gene: TRBV30
j_gene: TRBJ1-5
d_gene: -
CDR3nt: TGTGCCTGGAGCGCAGGGTTGAGCAATCAGCCCCAGCATTTT
CDR3aa: CAWSAGLSNQPQHF

abundance: few
v_gene: TRBV6-4
j_gene: TRBJ1-5
d_gene: -
CDR3nt: TGTGCCAGCAGTGCAGGGTACGGCAATCAGCCCCAGCATTTT
CDR3aa: CASSAGYGNQPQHF

abundance: -
v_gene: TRBV5-4
j_gene: TRBJ2-5
d_gene: TRBD1
CDR3nt: TGTGCCAGCACACCGGGACAGGGGGCGCGGGAGACCCAGTACTTC
CDR3aa: CASTPGQGARETQYF

abundance: -
v_gene: TRBV19
j_gene: TRBJ1-6
d_gene: TRBD1
CDR3nt: TGTGCCAGTAGTAAGACAGGGAGGCTCAATTCACCCCTCCACTTT
CDR3aa: CASSKTGRLNSPLHF

abundance: -
v_gene: TRBV9
j_gene: TRBJ2-2
d_gene: -
CDR3nt: TGTGCCAGCAGCCCCCACGTTAGCCTTGCGAACACCGGGGAGCTGTTTTTT
CDR3aa: CASSPHVSLANTGELFF

abundance: -
v_gene: TRBV25-1
j_gene: TRBJ2-7
d_gene: TRBD2
CDR3nt: TGTGCCAGCAGTGTTAGCGGGGACTACGAGCAGTACTTC
CDR3aa: CASSVSGDYEQYF

abundance: -
v_gene: TRBV7-2
j_gene: TRBJ2-5
d_gene: -
CDR3nt: TGTGCCAGCAGCTTAGGAACAGGGATGGGGACCCAGTACTTC
CDR3aa: CASSLGTGMGTQYF

abundance: few
v_gene: TRBV6-6
j_gene: TRBJ1-5
d_gene: -
CDR3nt: TGTGCCACCGCGGACCCGACGCAGCCCCAGCATTTT
CDR3aa: CATADPTQPQHF

abundance: medium-sized
v_gene: TRBV2
j_gene: TRBJ1-5
d_gene: -
CDR3nt: TGTGCCAGCAGGGCGGACGGGTCCCAGCATTTT
CDR3aa: CASRADGSQHF